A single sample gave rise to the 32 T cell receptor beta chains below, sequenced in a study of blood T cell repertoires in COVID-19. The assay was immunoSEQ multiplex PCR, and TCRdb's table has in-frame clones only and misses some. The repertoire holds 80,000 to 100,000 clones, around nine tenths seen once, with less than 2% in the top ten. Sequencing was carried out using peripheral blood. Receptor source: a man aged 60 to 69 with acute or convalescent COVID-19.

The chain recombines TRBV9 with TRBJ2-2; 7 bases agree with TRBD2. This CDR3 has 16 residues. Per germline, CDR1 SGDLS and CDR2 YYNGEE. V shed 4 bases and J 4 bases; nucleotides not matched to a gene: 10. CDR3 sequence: CASSRRGSGATGELFF. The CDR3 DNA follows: TGTGCCAGCAGCCGTAGGGGAAGCGGGGCCACCGGGGAGCTGTTTTTT.

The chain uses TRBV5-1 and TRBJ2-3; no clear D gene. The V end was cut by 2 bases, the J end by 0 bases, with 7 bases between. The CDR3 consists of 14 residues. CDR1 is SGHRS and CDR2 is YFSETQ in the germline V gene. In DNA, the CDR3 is TGCGCCAGCAGCTTTGGGCCTAGCACAGATACGCAGTATTTT. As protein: CASSFGPSTDTQYF.

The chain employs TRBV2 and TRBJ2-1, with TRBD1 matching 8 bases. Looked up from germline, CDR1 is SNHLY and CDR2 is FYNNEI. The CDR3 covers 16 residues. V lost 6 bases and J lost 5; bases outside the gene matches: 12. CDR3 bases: TGTGCCAGCAGGTTAATAGGACAGGGAATAAACAATGAGCAGTTCTTC. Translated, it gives CASRLIGQGINNEQFF.

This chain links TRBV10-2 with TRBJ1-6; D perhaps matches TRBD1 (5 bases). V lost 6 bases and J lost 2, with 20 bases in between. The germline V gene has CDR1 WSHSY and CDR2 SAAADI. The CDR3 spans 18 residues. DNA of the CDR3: TGCGCCAGCAGCGGGGGAGGCACAACTGGGCCCTATAATTCACCCCTCCACTTT. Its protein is CASSGGGTTGPYNSPLHF.

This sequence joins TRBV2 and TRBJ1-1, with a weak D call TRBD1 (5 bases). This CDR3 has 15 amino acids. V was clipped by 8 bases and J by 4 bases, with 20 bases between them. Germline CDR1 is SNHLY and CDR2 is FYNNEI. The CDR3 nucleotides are TGTGCCAGCGGGAGGGAGGGGCTGAGGGGCACTGAAGCTTTCTTT. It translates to CASGREGLRGTEAFF.

The CDR3 nucleotides are TGTGCCAGTAGACGACAGGGGGCTGGTTATGGCTACACCTTC. Translation: CASRRQGAGYGYTF. The chain recombines TRBV19 with TRBJ1-2; 10 bases align to TRBD1. CDR3 length: 14 amino acids. Germline lookup yields CDR1 LNHDA and CDR2 SQIVND (reference sequence). Losses at the gene ends were 6 bases for V and 5 bases for J; bases not matched to a gene: 6.

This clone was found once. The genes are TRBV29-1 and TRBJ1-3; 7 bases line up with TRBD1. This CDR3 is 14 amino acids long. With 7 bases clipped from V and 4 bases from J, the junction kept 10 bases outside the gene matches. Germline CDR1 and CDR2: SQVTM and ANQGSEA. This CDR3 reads CSGALDRAGNTIYF. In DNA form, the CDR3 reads TGCAGCGGAGCCCTAGACAGGGCCGGAAACACCATATATTTT.

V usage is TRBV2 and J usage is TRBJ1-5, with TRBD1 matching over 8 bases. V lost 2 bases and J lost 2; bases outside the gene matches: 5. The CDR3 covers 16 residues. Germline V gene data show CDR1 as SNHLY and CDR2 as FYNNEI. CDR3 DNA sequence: TGTGCCAGCAGTGAACGGGCAGGGGGCGGCAATCAGCCCCAGCATTTT. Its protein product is CASSERAGGGNQPQHF.

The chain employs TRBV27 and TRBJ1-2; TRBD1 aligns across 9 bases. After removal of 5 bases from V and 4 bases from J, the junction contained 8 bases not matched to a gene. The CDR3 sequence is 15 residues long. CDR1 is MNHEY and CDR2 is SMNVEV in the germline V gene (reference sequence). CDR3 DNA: TGTGCCAGCAGTCTACTTGGACAGGGGACCTATGGCTACACCTTC. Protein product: CASSLLGQGTYGYTF.

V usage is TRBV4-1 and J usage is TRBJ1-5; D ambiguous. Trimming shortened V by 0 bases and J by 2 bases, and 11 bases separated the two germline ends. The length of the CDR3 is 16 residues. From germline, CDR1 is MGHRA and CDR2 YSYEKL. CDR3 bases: TGCGCCAGCAGCCAAGATGCCAGACTAGGCAATCAGCCCCAGCATTTT. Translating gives CASSQDARLGNQPQHF.

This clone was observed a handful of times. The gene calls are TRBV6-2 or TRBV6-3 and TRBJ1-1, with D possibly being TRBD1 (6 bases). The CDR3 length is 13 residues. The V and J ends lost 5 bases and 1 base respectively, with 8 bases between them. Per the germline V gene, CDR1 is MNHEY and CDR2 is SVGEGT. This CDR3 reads CASSTGRNTEAFF. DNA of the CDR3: TGTGCCAGCAGTACAGGGCGGAACACTGAAGCTTTCTTT.

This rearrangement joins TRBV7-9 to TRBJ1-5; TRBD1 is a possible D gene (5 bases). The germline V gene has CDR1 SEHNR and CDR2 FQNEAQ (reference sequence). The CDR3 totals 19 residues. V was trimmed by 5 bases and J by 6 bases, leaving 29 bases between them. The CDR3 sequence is CASSADTGYFPPGIQPQHF. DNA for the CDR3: TGTGCCAGCAGCGCCGATACAGGTTACTTTCCTCCAGGGATTCAGCCCCAGCATTTT.

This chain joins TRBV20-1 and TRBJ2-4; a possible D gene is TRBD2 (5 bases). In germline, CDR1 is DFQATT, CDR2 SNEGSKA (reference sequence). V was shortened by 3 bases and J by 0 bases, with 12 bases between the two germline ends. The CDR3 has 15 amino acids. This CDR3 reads CSASGRIVAKNIQYF. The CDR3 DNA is TGCAGTGCTAGTGGGAGAATTGTAGCCAAAAACATTCAGTACTTC.

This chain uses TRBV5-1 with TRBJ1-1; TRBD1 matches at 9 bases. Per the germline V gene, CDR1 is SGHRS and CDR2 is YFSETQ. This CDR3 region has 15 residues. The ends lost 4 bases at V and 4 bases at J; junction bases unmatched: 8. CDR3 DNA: TGCGCCAGCAGCCCTGACAGGGGGGGAGGCACTGAAGCTTTCTTT. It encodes CASSPDRGGGTEAFF.

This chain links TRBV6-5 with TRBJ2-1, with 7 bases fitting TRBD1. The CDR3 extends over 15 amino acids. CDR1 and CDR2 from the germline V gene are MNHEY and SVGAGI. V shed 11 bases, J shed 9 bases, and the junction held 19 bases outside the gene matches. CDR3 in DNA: TGTGCCGAAGGGGAAGGGACAGCTATTTTCAGTGAGCAGTTCTTC. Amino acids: CAEGEGTAIFSEQFF.

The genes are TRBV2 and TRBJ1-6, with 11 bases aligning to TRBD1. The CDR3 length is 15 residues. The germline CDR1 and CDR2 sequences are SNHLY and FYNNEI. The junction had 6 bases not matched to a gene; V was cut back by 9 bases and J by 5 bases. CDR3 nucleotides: TGTGCCAGGGCCCGGGACAGGGGGAATAATTCACCCCTCCACTTT. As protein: CARARDRGNNSPLHF.

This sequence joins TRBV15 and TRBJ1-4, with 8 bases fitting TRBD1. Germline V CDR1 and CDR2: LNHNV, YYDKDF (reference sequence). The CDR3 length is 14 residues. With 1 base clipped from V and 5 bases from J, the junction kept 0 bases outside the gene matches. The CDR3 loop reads CATSRAGGNEKLFF. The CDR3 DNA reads TGTGCCACCAGCAGAGCAGGGGGCAATGAAAAACTGTTTTTT.

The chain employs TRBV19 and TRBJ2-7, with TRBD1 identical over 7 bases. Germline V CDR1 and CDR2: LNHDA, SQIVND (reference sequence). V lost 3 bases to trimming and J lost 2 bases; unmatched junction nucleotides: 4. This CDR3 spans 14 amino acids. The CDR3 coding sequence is TGTGCCAGTAGTATCGGGACAGCGGCCTACGAGCAGTACTTC. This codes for CASSIGTAAYEQYF.

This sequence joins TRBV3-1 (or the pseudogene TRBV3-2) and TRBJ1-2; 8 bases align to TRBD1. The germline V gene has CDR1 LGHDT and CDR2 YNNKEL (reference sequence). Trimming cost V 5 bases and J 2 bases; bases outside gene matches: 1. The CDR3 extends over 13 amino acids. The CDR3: CASSDRGNYGYTF. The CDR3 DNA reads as TGTGCCAGCAGCGACAGGGGCAACTATGGCTACACCTTC.

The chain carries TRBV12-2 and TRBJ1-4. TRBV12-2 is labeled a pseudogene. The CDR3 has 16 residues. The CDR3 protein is CASRSVNTATNEKLFF. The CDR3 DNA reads TGTGCAAGTCGCTCCGTTAATACTGCAACTAATGAAAAACTGTTTTTT.

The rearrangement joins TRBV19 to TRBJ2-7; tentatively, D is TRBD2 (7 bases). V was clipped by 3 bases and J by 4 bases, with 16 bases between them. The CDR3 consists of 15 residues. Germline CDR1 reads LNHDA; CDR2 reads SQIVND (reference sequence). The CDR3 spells CASSIRAGEGYEQYF. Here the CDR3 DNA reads TGTGCCAGTAGTATTCGAGCAGGGGAGGGATACGAGCAGTACTTC.

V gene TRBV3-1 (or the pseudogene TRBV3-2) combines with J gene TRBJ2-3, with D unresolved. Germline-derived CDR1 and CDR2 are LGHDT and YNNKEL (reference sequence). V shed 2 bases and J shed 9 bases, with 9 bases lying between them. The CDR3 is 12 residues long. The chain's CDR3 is CASSQNPGTQYF. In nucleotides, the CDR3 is TGTGCCAGCAGCCAAAACCCCGGGACGCAGTATTTT.

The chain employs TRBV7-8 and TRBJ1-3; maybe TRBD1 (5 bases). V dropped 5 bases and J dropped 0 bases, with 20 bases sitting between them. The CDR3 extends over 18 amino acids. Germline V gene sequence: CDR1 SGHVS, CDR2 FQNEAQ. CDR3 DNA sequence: TGTGCCAGCAGCCCAGAACAGGCCCTTATATTCTCTGGAAACACCATATATTTT. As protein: CASSPEQALIFSGNTIYF.

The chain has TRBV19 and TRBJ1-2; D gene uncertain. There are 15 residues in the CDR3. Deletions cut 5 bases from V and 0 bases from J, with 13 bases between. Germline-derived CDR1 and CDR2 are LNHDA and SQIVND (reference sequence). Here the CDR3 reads CASSGGPRANYGYTF. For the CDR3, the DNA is TGTGCCAGTAGTGGTGGTCCTCGGGCTAACTATGGCTACACCTTC.

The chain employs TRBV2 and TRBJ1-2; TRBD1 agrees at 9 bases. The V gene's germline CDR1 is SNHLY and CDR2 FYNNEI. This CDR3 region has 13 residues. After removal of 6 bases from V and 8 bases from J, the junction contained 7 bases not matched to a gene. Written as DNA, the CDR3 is TGTGCCAGCAGAGGGGACAGGGTGAGAGGCTACACCTTC. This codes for CASRGDRVRGYTF.

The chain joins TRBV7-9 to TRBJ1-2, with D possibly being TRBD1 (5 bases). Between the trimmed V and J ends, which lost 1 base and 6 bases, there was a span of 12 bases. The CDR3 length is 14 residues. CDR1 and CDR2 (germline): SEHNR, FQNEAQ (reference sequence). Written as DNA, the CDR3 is TGTGCCAGCAGCTTAGGGGGACTGATGGATGGCTACACCTTC. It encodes CASSLGGLMDGYTF.

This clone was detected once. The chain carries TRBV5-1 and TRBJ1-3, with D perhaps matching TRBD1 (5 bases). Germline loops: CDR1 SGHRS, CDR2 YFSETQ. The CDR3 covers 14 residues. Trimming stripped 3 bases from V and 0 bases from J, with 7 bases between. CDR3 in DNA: TGCGCCAGCAGCTCCGGGGGCTCTGGAAACACCATATATTTT. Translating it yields CASSSGGSGNTIYF.

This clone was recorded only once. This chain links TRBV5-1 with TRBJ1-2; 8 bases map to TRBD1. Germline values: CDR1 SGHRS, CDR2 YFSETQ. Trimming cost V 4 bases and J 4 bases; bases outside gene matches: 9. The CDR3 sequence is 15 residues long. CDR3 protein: CASSTAPTGGYGYTF. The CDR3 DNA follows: TGCGCCAGCAGCACCGCGCCTACAGGGGGCTATGGCTACACCTTC.

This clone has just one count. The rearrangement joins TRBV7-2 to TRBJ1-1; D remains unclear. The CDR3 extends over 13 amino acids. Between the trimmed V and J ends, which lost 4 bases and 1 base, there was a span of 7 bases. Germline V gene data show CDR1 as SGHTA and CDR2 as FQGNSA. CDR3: CASSSQKNTEAFF. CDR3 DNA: TGTGCCAGCAGCTCACAAAAGAACACTGAAGCTTTCTTT. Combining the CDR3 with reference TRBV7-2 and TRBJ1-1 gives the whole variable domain GAGVSQSPSNKVTEKGKDVELRCDPISGHTALYWYRQSLGQGLEFLIYFQGNSAPDKSGLPSDRFSAERTGGSVSTLTIQRTQQEDSAVYLCASSSQKNTEAFFGQGTRLTVV.

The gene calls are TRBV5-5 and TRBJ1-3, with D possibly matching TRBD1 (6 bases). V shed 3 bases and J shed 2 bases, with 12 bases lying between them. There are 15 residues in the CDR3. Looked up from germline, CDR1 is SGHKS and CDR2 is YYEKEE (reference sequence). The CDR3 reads CASSSRTETGNTIYF. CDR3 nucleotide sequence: TGTGCCAGCAGCTCGAGGACAGAAACTGGAAACACCATATATTTT.

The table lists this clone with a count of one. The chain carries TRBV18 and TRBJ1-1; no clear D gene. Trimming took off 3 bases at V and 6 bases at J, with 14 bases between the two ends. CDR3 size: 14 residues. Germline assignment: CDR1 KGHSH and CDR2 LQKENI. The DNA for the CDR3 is TGTGCCAGCTCACCGCTACAGATGCACCCTGAAGCTTTCTTT. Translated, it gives CASSPLQMHPEAFF.

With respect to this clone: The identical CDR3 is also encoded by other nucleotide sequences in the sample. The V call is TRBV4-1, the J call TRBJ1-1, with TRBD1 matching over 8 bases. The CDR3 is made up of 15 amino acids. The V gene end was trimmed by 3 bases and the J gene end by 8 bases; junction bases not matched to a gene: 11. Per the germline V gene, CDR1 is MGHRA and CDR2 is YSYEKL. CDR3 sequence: CASSHPDREGLEAFF. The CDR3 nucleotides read TGCGCCAGCAGCCACCCGGACAGGGAAGGTCTAGAAGCTTTCTTT.